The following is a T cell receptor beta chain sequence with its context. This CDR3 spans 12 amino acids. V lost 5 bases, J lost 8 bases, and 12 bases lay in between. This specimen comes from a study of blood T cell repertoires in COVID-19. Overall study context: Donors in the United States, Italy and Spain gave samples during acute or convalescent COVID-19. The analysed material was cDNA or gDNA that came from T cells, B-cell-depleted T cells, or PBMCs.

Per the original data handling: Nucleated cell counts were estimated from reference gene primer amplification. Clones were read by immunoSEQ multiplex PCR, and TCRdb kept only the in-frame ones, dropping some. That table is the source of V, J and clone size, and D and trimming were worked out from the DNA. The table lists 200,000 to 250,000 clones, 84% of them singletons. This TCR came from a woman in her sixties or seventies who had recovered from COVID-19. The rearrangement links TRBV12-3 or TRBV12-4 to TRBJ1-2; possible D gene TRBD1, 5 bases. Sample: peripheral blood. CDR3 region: CASSHDRIGYTF. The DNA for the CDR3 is TGTGCCAGCAGTCATGACAGAATAGGCTACACCTTC.